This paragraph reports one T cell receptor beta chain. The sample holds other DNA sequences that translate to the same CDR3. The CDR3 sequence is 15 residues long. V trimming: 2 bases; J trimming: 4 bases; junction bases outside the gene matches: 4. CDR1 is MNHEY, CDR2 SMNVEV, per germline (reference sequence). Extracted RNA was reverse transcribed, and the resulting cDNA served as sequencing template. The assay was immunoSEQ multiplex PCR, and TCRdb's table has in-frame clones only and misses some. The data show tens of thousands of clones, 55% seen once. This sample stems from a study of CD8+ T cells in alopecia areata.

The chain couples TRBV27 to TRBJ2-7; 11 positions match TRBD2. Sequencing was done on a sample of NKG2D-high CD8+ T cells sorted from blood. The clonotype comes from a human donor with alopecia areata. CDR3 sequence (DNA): TGTGCCAGCAGTTTAACGGCTAGCGGGGGGTACGAGCAGTACTTC. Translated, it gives CASSLTASGGYEQYF.